Ten or more counts support the clone carrying this T cell receptor beta chain. The data derive from a study of Graves' ophthalmopathy and Graves' hyperthyroidism. TCR beta CDR3 regions were amplified from RNA transcripts. The first-round RT-PCR employed HTBI primers together with the Qiagen OneStep RT-PCR kit. A multiplex PCR was then performed as the second round. A single record per CDR3 protein comes from TCRdb applying MiXCR to the multiplex PCR reads. This table has roughly 500,000 distinct CDR3 sequences, approximately 15% appearing once. This CDR3 is 14 amino acids long. Unmatched junction bases numbered 6, after V lost 4 bases and J lost 2 bases. The germline V gene has CDR1 SGHRS and CDR2 YFSETQ.

The source is a woman aged 25 to 39 with Graves' ophthalmopathy. Sequenced: blood. This chain joins TRBV5-1 and TRBJ2-7; 7 bases map to TRBD1. The CDR3 protein is CASSRDSKTYEQYF. CDR3 bases: TGCGCCAGCAGCAGGGACAGTAAGACCTACGAGCAGTACTTC.